This T cell receptor beta chain was recorded in a study of blood T cell repertoires in COVID-19. In germline, CDR1 is GTSNPN, CDR2 SVGIG (reference sequence). J lost 0 bases, V lost 4 bases, and 7 bases had no gene match. The CDR3 loop spans 15 amino acids. Per the original methods: Counts of nucleated cells, estimated from reference gene primer amplification, were obtained. This table comes from immunoSEQ multiplex PCR, and its TCRdb copy is limited to in-frame clones, with some not included. For V, J and clone size, that table is used; D and trimming come from the DNA. Among around 300,000 clones, more than 80% were seen once, and the ten largest hold under 2.5%.

The receptor comes from a young woman who had recovered from COVID-19. This chain connects TRBV30 to TRBJ2-3; 7 bases align to TRBD2. Material: PBMCs or T cells enriched from blood (not recorded which). The CDR3 coding sequence is TGTGCCTGGATAGCGGGCCAGACTAGCACAGATACGCAGTATTTT. This sequence encodes CAWIAGQTSTDTQYF.